This T cell receptor beta chain is from a study of T-cell reconstitution after alpha-beta-depleted transplantation in children. This clonotype was seen only a few times. The library targeted TCRbeta and was prepared with unique molecular identifiers. MiXCR, applied by TCRdb to the PCR reads, yields one record per CDR3 protein. The sample comprises 600,000 to 700,000 distinct CDR3 sequences, over 15% of which are singletons, and 1.1% rests with the top ten. CDR1 and CDR2 from the germline V gene are SGHTA and FQGNSA. This CDR3 spans 16 amino acids. J was trimmed by 7 bases and V by 5 bases; bases with no gene match: 9.

The clonotype originates from a human donor who donated a stem cell graft to a child with acute myeloid leukemia. V gene TRBV7-2 combines with J gene TRBJ1-6, with 9 bases lining up with TRBD1. This specimen consisted of PBMCs from the stem cell graft donor, obtained from the stem cell graft. The CDR3 nucleotides read TGTGCCAGCAGCCCGTTACAGGGGGCGCTAAATTCACCCCTCCACTTT. It encodes CASSPLQGALNSPLHF. The variable domain in full, with the rest retrieved from reference TRBV7-2 and TRBJ1-6, is GAGVSQSPSNKVTEKGKDVELRCDPISGHTALYWYRQSLGQGLEFLIYFQGNSAPDKSGLPSDRFSAERTGGSVSTLTIQRTQQEDSAVYLCASSPLQGALNSPLHFGNGTRLTVT.